This entry concerns a single T cell receptor beta chain. Its specificity is not known. These data originate in a study of esophageal squamous cell carcinoma under preoperative chemotherapy. Study-wide points: Paclitaxel-nedaplatin therapy caused immediate, substantial clonotype frequency changes. Peripheral T cells migrating into the tumor appeared to partly supply post-treatment tumor-infiltrating lymphocytes.

Using its own MiXCR run on the PCR reads, TCRdb lists one record per CDR3 protein. This table holds about 32,000 distinct CDR3 sequences, under 60% found once. Time point denoted: after preoperative PTX-NDP chemotherapy. Collection took place from a patient given preoperative chemotherapy. This clonotype originated in a human donor with esophageal squamous cell carcinoma. The donor label of this sample is uncertain.

CDR3: CAWDTSIINGYNEQFF. For the CDR3, the DNA is TGTGCCTGGGACACCTCGATAATCAACGGGTACAATGAGCAGTTCTTC. V gene TRBV30 combines with J gene TRBJ2-1; no clear D. Germline lookup yields CDR1 GTSNPN and CDR2 SVGIG (reference sequence). V was shortened by 5 bases and J by 4 bases, with 21 bases between the two germline ends. This CDR3 region has 16 residues.